This TCR beta chain was recorded in a study of long-term antiretroviral therapy in people with HIV. Whole-study findings and limits: The repertoire was dominated at all time points by clones expanded before ART. HIV repertoires spanned tighter CDR3 length ranges than controls did. Blood draws took place between the mid-2000s and the late 2010s and possibly involved older ART regimens. Transplant-donor-level diversity was not reached after ART, though diversity increased.

With regard to this clone: The antigen is not known.

The V gene lost 0 bases and the J gene lost 3 bases, with 6 bases spanning the gap. The CDR3 totals 13 residues. Per the germline V gene, CDR1 is MNHEY and CDR2 is SVGAGI. Survey-level immunoSEQ v3.0 assays were run. Data came from immunoSEQ multiplex PCR; TCRdb stores just in-frame clones and leaves some out. The sample lists around 21,000 clones; more than 65% were seen once. Here the sequenced sample was unsorted PBMCs, taken at the start of antiretroviral therapy. This receptor was identified in a man between 45 and 60 years old with HIV. J is TRBJ2-7 and V is TRBV6-5, with D unresolved. As DNA, the CDR3 is TGTGCCAGCAGTTACTCGGCCAGCTACGAGCAGTACTTC. This sequence encodes CASSYSASYEQYF.